Reported below is one T cell receptor (beta chain). Its specificity is not known. Germline loops: CDR1 MNHEY, CDR2 SVGAGI. The V and J ends lost 7 bases and 2 bases respectively, with 12 bases between them. The CDR3 runs 14 residues. The data stem from a study of OX40 agonist ivuxolimab in advanced cancers. Study-level points and caveats: CD4+ T cells averaged fewer expanded clones than CD8+ T cells. At 0.1 to 3.0 mg/kg, CD4+ and CD8+ blood T cells expanded clonally by week 6.

Using immunoSEQ multiplex PCR, the repertoire was profiled, and TCRdb retains in-frame clones only, with some absent. The table records approximately 32,000 clones, around nine tenths of them present only once. Sequencing was performed on CD4+ or CD8+ T cells sorted from blood, taken in a trial of the OX40 agonist ivuxolimab. The gene calls are TRBV6-5 and TRBJ1-5; D gene unclear. This clonotype originated in an adult with an advanced solid tumor such as melanoma, head and neck, liver or kidney cancer. This chain's CDR3 is CASKRFEGNQPQHF. The DNA for the CDR3 is TGTGCCAGCAAAAGGTTCGAGGGCAATCAGCCCCAGCATTTT.